This T cell receptor beta chain came from a study of T cell changes during pregnancy in multiple sclerosis (dated 2019 in TCRdb). With regard to the full study: In women with multiple sclerosis, the researchers looked at how the T cell repertoire shifted as pregnancy progressed.

Libraries were built with the immunoSEQ multiplex PCR assay. TCRdb took over this immuneACCESS table, retaining in-frame rearrangements with V and J assigned. Such tables are incomplete; in checked studies, under half of the missing clones stem from an unresolved V gene, and the remainder is unexplained. The sample table lists tens of thousands of clones, about 94% of them with a count of one. The leading ten clones occupy 2.5% of the sample. CDR1 and CDR2, per the germline V gene, are SGHVS and FNYEAQ. V and J lose 5 bases and 4 bases, and a span of 23 bases separates them. Counted from cysteine to phenylalanine, this CDR3 has 17 amino acids. The entry retains the CDR3 DNA only, 51 bases that are in frame from base 1. In regard to this clone: Its antigen is currently not known. There are no base qualities to consult, and no much larger clone falls within one base.

The material sequenced was peripheral blood, taken in the third trimester of pregnancy. The clonotype originates from a female donor with multiple sclerosis, enrolled in a pregnancy study. This receptor chain uses TRBV7-6 and TRBJ1-2; TRBD1 might be the D gene, on 6 matching bases. The DNA sequence reads TGTGCCAGCAGCCCCGAAAGTCCAGGGGTTTGGGGCTATGGCTACACCTTC. Its coded protein is CASSPESPGVWGYGYTF.